These T cell receptor beta chains were read from a single sample in a study of CD8 T cells in Susac syndrome. TCRdb reprocessed the immunoSEQ multiplex PCR reads via MiXCR and lists one record per CDR3 protein. In the table there are about 60,000 distinct CDR3 sequences, 90% to 95% of which are singletons. Sequenced input: CD8+ T cells from PBMCs. Receptors were obtained from a human donor in good health. The CDR3 runs from the conserved cysteine through the conserved F or W. A D gene is named only where the DNA matches it firmly. Not every row has a clone size; where given, it reads once, few, many or a size class.

d_call: .
v_call: TRBV13
j_call: TRBJ1-2
clone_size: few
cdr3_nt: TGTGCCAGCAGGGAAGCGGGTAACTATGGCTACACCTTC
cdr3_aa: CASREAGNYGYTF

d_call: .
v_call: TRBV7-9
j_call: TRBJ1-2
clone_size: .
cdr3_nt: TGTGCCAGCAGCTTAGAACTGGGCTACACCTTC
cdr3_aa: CASSLELGYTF

d_call: .
v_call: TRBV6-2/TRBV6-3
j_call: TRBJ2-3
clone_size: .
cdr3_nt: TGTGCCAGCGACTATTCCGGCACAGATACGCAGTATTTT
cdr3_aa: CASDYSGTDTQYF

d_call: .
v_call: TRBV12-3/TRBV12-4
j_call: TRBJ1-1
clone_size: .
cdr3_nt: TGTGCCAGCAGTTTTAAGGGCACTGAAGCTTTCTTT
cdr3_aa: CASSFKGTEAFF

d_call: TRBD1
v_call: TRBV7-9
j_call: TRBJ2-3
clone_size: once
cdr3_nt: TGTGCCAGCAGCTGGGGACAGGGGGACACAGATACGCAGTATTTT
cdr3_aa: CASSWGQGDTDTQYF

d_call: .
v_call: TRBV28
j_call: TRBJ2-2
clone_size: .
cdr3_nt: TGTGCCAGCACGTGGCAGGGTGGCACCGGGGAGCTGTTTTTT
cdr3_aa: CASTWQGGTGELFF

d_call: .
v_call: TRBV4-3
j_call: TRBJ2-7
clone_size: .
cdr3_nt: TGCGCCAGCAGCCAAGATCTTTTGGGGGTAGGGAGTGAGCAGTACTTC
cdr3_aa: CASSQDLLGVGSEQYF

d_call: .
v_call: TRBV10-3
j_call: TRBJ2-3
clone_size: .
cdr3_nt: TGTGCCATCAGGGATCCCGACTCGGCAGATACGCAGTATTTT
cdr3_aa: CAIRDPDSADTQYF

d_call: .
v_call: TRBV10-1
j_call: TRBJ2-7
clone_size: .
cdr3_nt: TGCGCCAGCAGTGAGGACAGAGGTAGGACCTACGAGCAGTACTTC
cdr3_aa: CASSEDRGRTYEQYF

d_call: TRBD1
v_call: TRBV9
j_call: TRBJ2-7
clone_size: .
cdr3_nt: TGTGCCAGCAGCGCTGGGGACAGGGCAACCTACGAGCAGTACTTC
cdr3_aa: CASSAGDRATYEQYF

d_call: .
v_call: TRBV5-1
j_call: TRBJ2-5
clone_size: .
cdr3_nt: TGCGCCAGCGCCGTTGGCCCTGCACAAGAGACCCAGTACTTC
cdr3_aa: CASAVGPAQETQYF

d_call: .
v_call: TRBV11-2
j_call: TRBJ2-3
clone_size: .
cdr3_nt: TGTGCCAGCAGCTTAGTTTATCAGATGGAGGATACGCAGTATTTT
cdr3_aa: CASSLVYQMEDTQYF

d_call: .
v_call: TRBV7-3
j_call: TRBJ2-1
clone_size: .
cdr3_nt: TGTGCCAGCAGCCTAGGGACTTGGAATGAGCAGTTCTTC
cdr3_aa: CASSLGTWNEQFF

d_call: .
v_call: TRBV20-1
j_call: TRBJ2-1
clone_size: .
cdr3_nt: TGCAGTGCTAGTCAGCTAGTGAACAATGAGCAGTTCTTC
cdr3_aa: CSASQLVNNEQFF

d_call: TRBD2
v_call: TRBV3-1
j_call: TRBJ2-1
clone_size: .
cdr3_nt: TGTGCCAGCAGCCAAGGTCTAGCGGGGGGGCGGCCCTACAATGAGCAGTTCTTC
cdr3_aa: CASSQGLAGGRPYNEQFF

d_call: TRBD1
v_call: TRBV7-9
j_call: TRBJ2-7
clone_size: .
cdr3_nt: TGTGCCAGCAGCTTAGCCGGGACAGTTTACGAGCAGTACTTC
cdr3_aa: CASSLAGTVYEQYF

d_call: .
v_call: TRBV18
j_call: TRBJ1-5
clone_size: .
cdr3_nt: TGTGCCAGCTCAAACCCGGGAGTTAGCAATCAGCCCCAGCATTTT
cdr3_aa: CASSNPGVSNQPQHF

d_call: .
v_call: TRBV2
j_call: TRBJ1-6
clone_size: .
cdr3_nt: TGTGCCAGCAACTTACAAAGACCCTCCCCACTTAATTCACCCCTCCACTTT
cdr3_aa: CASNLQRPSPLNSPLHF

d_call: .
v_call: TRBV13
j_call: TRBJ1-5
clone_size: .
cdr3_nt: TGTGCCAGCAGCTTAGCAGGAGGCCAGCCCCAGCATTTT
cdr3_aa: CASSLAGGQPQHF

d_call: TRBD2
v_call: TRBV6-5
j_call: TRBJ2-1
clone_size: .
cdr3_nt: TGTGCCAGCAGTCCCGGTGGTAGCGGGGGGGATGAGCAGTTCTTC
cdr3_aa: CASSPGGSGGDEQFF

d_call: .
v_call: TRBV2
j_call: TRBJ2-7
clone_size: .
cdr3_nt: TGTGCCAGCAATAGATTTCCTAGACAGGAAGACTACGAGCAGTACTTC
cdr3_aa: CASNRFPRQEDYEQYF

d_call: .
v_call: TRBV19
j_call: TRBJ2-2
clone_size: few
cdr3_nt: TGTGCCAGTAGTATAGTGACAGCCACCGGGGAGCTGTTTTTT
cdr3_aa: CASSIVTATGELFF

d_call: TRBD1
v_call: TRBV5-4
j_call: TRBJ2-6
clone_size: .
cdr3_nt: TGTGCCAGCAGCTTGTCCGGGACAGGGGACTCTGGGGCCAACGTCCTGACTTTC
cdr3_aa: CASSLSGTGDSGANVLTF

d_call: TRBD2
v_call: TRBV27
j_call: TRBJ2-1
clone_size: .
cdr3_nt: TGTGCCAGCAGTGGGGGGGGGAAAGATTACAATGAGCAGTTCTTC
cdr3_aa: CASSGGGKDYNEQFF

d_call: .
v_call: TRBV5-5
j_call: TRBJ2-1
clone_size: .
cdr3_nt: TGTGCCAGCAGCTTGAGGGGAAGCTCCTACAATGAGCAGTTCTTC
cdr3_aa: CASSLRGSSYNEQFF

d_call: TRBD1
v_call: TRBV11-2
j_call: TRBJ1-4
clone_size: .
cdr3_nt: TGTGCCAGCAGCCAACGGACAGGGGCAGGGGAAAAACTGTTTTTT
cdr3_aa: CASSQRTGAGEKLFF

d_call: .
v_call: TRBV6-5
j_call: TRBJ2-3
clone_size: .
cdr3_nt: TGTGCCAGCAGTTACCCAGGGACGCAGTATTTT
cdr3_aa: CASSYPGTQYF

d_call: .
v_call: TRBV3-1
j_call: TRBJ2-1
clone_size: .
cdr3_nt: TGTGCCAGCAGCCAAGTCCCCTCGGGGGACAATGAGCAGTTCTTC
cdr3_aa: CASSQVPSGDNEQFF

d_call: TRBD1
v_call: TRBV5-1
j_call: TRBJ2-7
clone_size: .
cdr3_nt: TGCGCCAGCAGCTCCTCCGGGACAGGTTCCTACGAGCAGTACTTC
cdr3_aa: CASSSSGTGSYEQYF

d_call: .
v_call: TRBV28
j_call: TRBJ1-4
clone_size: .
cdr3_nt: TGTGCCAGCAGGAGGAATCTGGCAACTAATGAAAAACTGTTTTTT
cdr3_aa: CASRRNLATNEKLFF

d_call: .
v_call: TRBV5-1
j_call: TRBJ2-3
clone_size: .
cdr3_nt: TGCGCCAGCAGCTTGGTTGGGGGGGGCCCCGATACGCAGTATTTT
cdr3_aa: CASSLVGGGPDTQYF

d_call: .
v_call: TRBV4-3
j_call: TRBJ1-2
clone_size: .
cdr3_nt: TGCGCCAGCAGCTGGGAACTCGCCTATGGCTACACCTTC
cdr3_aa: CASSWELAYGYTF

d_call: .
v_call: TRBV7-2
j_call: TRBJ2-5
clone_size: .
cdr3_nt: TGTGCCAGCAGCTTCCTTGGAGGGCTCCAAGAGACCCAGTACTTC
cdr3_aa: CASSFLGGLQETQYF

d_call: .
v_call: TRBV6-5
j_call: TRBJ2-3
clone_size: .
cdr3_nt: TGTGCCAGCAGTTACTCGGAGGGTTCTAGCACAGATACGCAGTATTTT
cdr3_aa: CASSYSEGSSTDTQYF

d_call: TRBD1
v_call: TRBV6-2/TRBV6-3
j_call: TRBJ2-1
clone_size: .
cdr3_nt: TGTGCCAGCAGTTACTCCCCTCAGGGGGCGAACAATGAGCAGTTCTTC
cdr3_aa: CASSYSPQGANNEQFF

d_call: TRBD2
v_call: TRBV6-5
j_call: TRBJ2-1
clone_size: .
cdr3_nt: TGTGCCAGCAGTTCCTGGACTAGCGGCATACTCTACAATGAGCAGTTCTTC
cdr3_aa: CASSSWTSGILYNEQFF

d_call: .
v_call: TRBV7-9
j_call: TRBJ1-6
clone_size: .
cdr3_nt: TGTGCCAGCACCTCAGGGGTGGGTGATTCACCCCTCCACTTT
cdr3_aa: CASTSGVGDSPLHF